These 27 T cell receptor beta chains were all obtained from the same sample, sequenced in a study of shared clonotypes between healthy human individuals. Some clones are missing from TCRdb's copy, which holds only in-frame ones; the method was immunoSEQ multiplex PCR. The data show roughly 500,000 clones, around 79% seen once. The sequenced material came from PBMCs. The receptors stem from a middle-aged woman in good health. Some clones in this sample may be carry-over from other donors' samples.

This clone was seen more than once but under ten times. This chain links TRBV7-9 with TRBJ1-2; no definite D call. The germline gives CDR1 SEHNR, CDR2 FQNEAQ (reference sequence). There are 12 residues in the CDR3. The germline V and J ends were trimmed by 1 base and 8 bases, with 8 bases remaining between them. CDR3 nucleotides: TGTGCCAGCAGCTTAGATCGCGAGGGCTACACCTTC. Its translation is CASSLDREGYTF.

The gene calls are TRBV19 and TRBJ2-2; TRBD1 might be the D (6 bases). Germline V gives CDR1 LNHDA, CDR2 SQIVND (reference sequence). Trimming cost V 9 bases and J 6 bases, with 14 bases left between them. CDR3 length: 13 residues. The CDR3 bases are TGTGCCAGCGGGACAAATTGGCCCGGGGAGCTGTTTTTT. Protein product: CASGTNWPGELFF.

The chain links TRBV30 to TRBJ1-4; D may be TRBD1 (5 bases). CDR3 length equals 13 residues. V was pared by 5 bases and J by 8 bases, with 15 bases between. The germline gives CDR1 GTSNPN, CDR2 SVGIG (reference sequence). In DNA form, the CDR3 reads TGTGCCTGGCGGGGTGGGGAGGGGGAAAAACTGTTTTTT. Translating it yields CAWRGGEGEKLFF.

The chain joins TRBV2 to TRBJ1-4; maybe TRBD1 (5 bases). V shed 2 bases and J shed 8 bases, with 15 bases lying between them. The CDR3 totals 15 residues. The germline V gene has CDR1 SNHLY and CDR2 FYNNEI. The CDR3 protein is CASSERTGYDEKLFF. CDR3 DNA sequence: TGTGCCAGCAGTGAACGTACAGGATACGACGAAAAACTGTTTTTT.

The chain has TRBV5-1 and TRBJ1-1; the match to TRBD1 covers 7 bases. The CDR3 totals 18 residues. Looked up from germline, CDR1 is SGHRS and CDR2 is YFSETQ. The V segment lost 3 bases and the J segment 1 base; nucleotides outside the gene matches: 15. As DNA, the CDR3 is TGCGCCAGCAGCTGGACTACAGGGGCCACGGATAGGAACACTGAAGCTTTCTTT. It codes for CASSWTTGATDRNTEAFF. Full variable domain (rest looked up from reference TRBV5-1 and TRBJ1-1): KAGVTQTPRYLIKTRGQQVTLSCSPISGHRSVSWYQQTPGQGLQFLFEYFSETQRNKGNFPGRFSGRQFSNSRSEMNVSTLELGDSALYLCASSWTTGATDRNTEAFFGQGTRLTVV.

The chain recombines TRBV29-1 with TRBJ1-2; the D gene is possibly TRBD1 (5 bases). V was cut by 7 bases and J by 8 bases, with 17 bases left in between. Germline loops: CDR1 SQVTM, CDR2 ANQGSEA. There are 12 residues in the CDR3. The CDR3 loop reads CSAQTGTTGYTF. The CDR3 coding sequence is TGCAGCGCTCAGACCGGGACTACAGGCTACACCTTC.

The chain links TRBV4-2 to TRBJ2-3; 13 bases match TRBD2. The V and J ends lost 0 bases and 3 bases, in that order; junction bases with no gene match: 12. The germline V gene has CDR1 LGHNA and CDR2 YNFKEQ. CDR3 size: 20 residues. For the CDR3, the DNA is TGTGCCAGCAGCCAAGACCCCGGGACTAGCGGGACTGGGGGTACAGATACGCAGTATTTT. It specifies CASSQDPGTSGTGGTDTQYF.

The chain uses TRBV10-3 and TRBJ1-1; 9 nucleotides line up with TRBD1. The CDR3 length is 16 residues. V was pared by 5 bases and J by 6 bases, with 13 bases of the junction left unmatched. Germline V gene data show CDR1 as ENHRY and CDR2 as SYGVKD. As DNA, the CDR3 is TGTGCCATCAGTCAACGGGACAGGGCCGATGTTGCTGAAGCTTTCTTT. It codes for CAISQRDRADVAEAFF.

The chain has TRBV7-6 and TRBJ2-2; TRBD2 might be the D (5 bases). The CDR3 has 13 amino acids. Trimming shortened V by 4 bases and J by 9 bases, and 12 bases separated the two germline ends. Germline V gives CDR1 SGHVS, CDR2 FNYEAQ. CDR3 protein: CASSSRRGWELFF. CDR3 DNA: TGTGCCAGCAGCTCCAGACGGGGTTGGGAGCTGTTTTTT.

This chain links TRBV5-6 with TRBJ2-5, with 11 bases identical to TRBD2. This CDR3 has 14 amino acids. The germline CDR1 and CDR2 sequences are SGHDT and YYEEEE. Trimming cost V 4 bases and J 4 bases; bases outside gene matches: 3. Here the CDR3 reads CASSRGLAGETQYF. The DNA for the CDR3 is TGTGCCAGCAGCCGCGGACTAGCGGGAGAGACCCAGTACTTC.

V usage is TRBV5-1 and J usage is TRBJ2-7; 10 bases agree with TRBD2. Germline V gene sequence: CDR1 SGHRS, CDR2 YFSETQ. V dropped 4 bases and J dropped 4; count of bases not matched to a gene: 5. This CDR3 spans 14 amino acids. The CDR3 reads CASSPSGRRYEQYF. CDR3 sequence (DNA): TGCGCCAGCAGCCCTAGCGGGAGAAGATACGAGCAGTACTTC.

The chain joins TRBV19 to TRBJ1-1, with TRBD1 as a possible D gene (5 bases). The germline V and J ends were trimmed by 5 bases and 3 bases, with 13 bases remaining between them. Germline values: CDR1 LNHDA, CDR2 SQIVND (reference sequence). The CDR3 covers 14 residues. The CDR3 is CASSPRGTHTEAFF. DNA for the CDR3: TGTGCCAGTAGTCCCCGGGGGACGCACACTGAAGCTTTCTTT. Based on the CDR3 plus reference TRBV19 and TRBJ1-1, the full variable domain is DGGITQSPKYLFRKEGQNVTLSCEQNLNHDAMYWYRQDPGQGLRLIYYSQIVNDFQKGDIAEGYSVSREKKESFPLTVTSAQKNPTAFYLCASSPRGTHTEAFFGQGTRLTVV.

This chain connects TRBV5-4 to TRBJ2-1; 8 positions match TRBD2. V was clipped by 2 bases and J by 6 bases; unmatched bases: 7. This CDR3 contains 15 residues. The germline gives CDR1 SGHNT, CDR2 YYREEE (reference sequence). The CDR3 DNA sequence: TGTGCCAGCAGCTTTGGGAGCGGGAGTATCAATGAGCAGTTCTTC. This gives the protein CASSFGSGSINEQFF.

This chain connects TRBV7-1 to TRBJ2-1; 14 nucleotides match TRBD2. TRBV7-1 is classed as an ORF, of uncertain function. The V gene end was trimmed by 3 bases and the J gene end by 5 bases; junction bases not matched to a gene: 27. The CDR3 is 24 residues long. The CDR3, as DNA: TGTGCCAGCAGCTCCTCCCAGCGGCCGGGACTAGCGGGAGAGATGTGGGTTACACACAATGAGCAGTTCTTC. This codes for CASSSSQRPGLAGEMWVTHNEQFF.

The genes are TRBV18 and TRBJ2-2, with D tentatively TRBD2 (6 bases). With 1 base removed from V and 3 bases from J, the gap between germline ends came to 27 bases. This CDR3 spans 21 amino acids. Germline V gene lookup returns CDR1 KGHSH and CDR2 LQKENI. As DNA, the CDR3 is TGTGCCAGCTCACCACGGGCGGGGTCCCTTTCCGTCCTGGACGACACCGGGGAGCTGTTTTTT. Protein: CASSPRAGSLSVLDDTGELFF.

This chain connects TRBV7-2 to TRBJ2-4; 7 positions agree with TRBD1. The CDR3 runs 14 residues. Germline assignment: CDR1 SGHTA and CDR2 FQGNSA. The V segment lost 5 bases and the J segment 7 bases; nucleotides outside the gene matches: 8. The CDR3 reads CASSHRGERNIQYF. CDR3 in DNA: TGTGCCAGCAGCCACAGGGGCGAAAGGAACATTCAGTACTTC.

This chain uses TRBV18 with TRBJ2-1; no definite D call. Germline V gives CDR1 KGHSH, CDR2 LQKENI. The CDR3 loop spans 14 amino acids. The germline V and J ends were trimmed by 1 base and 6 bases, with 10 bases remaining between them. CDR3 coding DNA: TGTGCCAGCTCACCACTTCCCAGGACCAATGAGCAGTTCTTC. This translates into CASSPLPRTNEQFF.

J is TRBJ1-4 and V is TRBV9, with 8 bases matching TRBD1. From germline, CDR1 is SGDLS and CDR2 YYNGEE. V lost 0 bases to trimming and J lost 3 bases; unmatched junction nucleotides: 4. There are 16 residues in the CDR3. Here the CDR3 reads CASSVATGGANEKLFF. The CDR3 DNA follows: TGTGCCAGCAGCGTAGCTACAGGGGGAGCTAATGAAAAACTGTTTTTT.

V is TRBV5-5 and J is TRBJ1-4; D gene ambiguous. Between the trimmed V and J ends, which lost 0 bases and 7 bases, there was a span of 7 bases. The germline V gene has CDR1 SGHKS and CDR2 YYEKEE (reference sequence). The CDR3 covers 13 residues. CDR3 protein: CASSLDSGEKLFF. CDR3 coding DNA: TGTGCCAGCAGCTTGGACAGTGGTGAAAAACTGTTTTTT.

The chain combines TRBV2 with TRBJ2-5, with D unresolved. The germline V gene encodes CDR1 SNHLY and CDR2 FYNNEI. The CDR3 extends over 14 amino acids. With 2 bases removed from V and 4 bases from J, the gap between germline ends came to 11 bases. CDR3 in amino acids: CASSERFQGETQYF. The CDR3 nucleotides read TGTGCCAGCAGTGAACGGTTCCAAGGAGAGACCCAGTACTTC.

The chain joins TRBV10-2 to TRBJ2-7; the D call may be TRBD1 or TRBD2 (5 bases each). Germline-derived CDR1 and CDR2 are WSHSY and SAAADI. The CDR3 consists of 17 residues. Trimming took 6 bases from V and 0 from J, leaving 21 bases between them. In DNA, the CDR3 is TGCGCCAGCAGAGGTATCACCGGGACCTTAGACTCCTACGAGCAGTACTTC. This encodes CASRGITGTLDSYEQYF.

This CDR3 is CASSPSEGDRELFF. The DNA of the CDR3 is TGTGCCAGCTCACCTTCGGAAGGGGACCGGGAGCTGTTTTTT. This chain joins TRBV18 and TRBJ2-2, with D possibly called TRBD1 or TRBD2 (5 bases each). Germline assignment: CDR1 KGHSH and CDR2 LQKENI. There are 14 residues in the CDR3. V gave up 3 bases and J gave up 9 bases, with 14 bases separating them.

This chain connects TRBV18 to TRBJ1-3; TRBD1 might be the D (6 bases). V dropped 4 bases and J dropped 0 bases, with 13 bases sitting between them. Germline lookup yields CDR1 KGHSH and CDR2 LQKENI. The CDR3 extends over 16 amino acids. In DNA, the CDR3 is TGTGCCAGCTCACAAGACAGGAGGAACTCTGGAAACACCATATATTTT. Translated, it gives CASSQDRRNSGNTIYF.

The V gene is TRBV11-2, the J gene TRBJ2-6; no firm D call. CDR1 is SGHAT and CDR2 is FQNNGV in the germline V gene. The CDR3 has 15 residues. Trimming shortened V by 5 bases and J by 0 bases, and 8 bases separated the two germline ends. The CDR3, as DNA: TGTGCCAGCAGCCCCACCAGCTCTGGGGCCAACGTCCTGACTTTC. Its translation is CASSPTSSGANVLTF.

This chain links TRBV10-3 with TRBJ2-1; TRBD2 agrees at 8 bases. In germline, CDR1 is ENHRY, CDR2 SYGVKD. V was clipped by 6 bases and J by 3 bases; unmatched bases: 4. This CDR3 comprises 14 residues. CDR3 DNA: TGTGCCATCAGGACTAGCGAAAACTACAATGAGCAGTTCTTC. Residues: CAIRTSENYNEQFF.

V usage is TRBV10-3 and J usage is TRBJ2-5; a weak D match, TRBD2 (6 bases). Germline CDR1 is ENHRY and CDR2 is SYGVKD. V dropped 5 bases and J dropped 2 bases, with 9 bases sitting between them. The CDR3 runs 13 residues. CDR3 nucleotide sequence: TGTGCCATCAGTTCCGGGACTCAAGAGACCCAGTACTTC. It specifies CAISSGTQETQYF.

The gene calls are TRBV29-1 and TRBJ1-1; D gene unclear. The CDR3 runs to 8 residues. CDR1 is SQVTM, CDR2 ANQGSEA, per germline. The germline V and J ends were trimmed by 4 bases and 9 bases, with 3 bases remaining between them. The CDR3 nucleotides read TGCAGCGTTGGACAAGCTTTCTTT. Amino acids: CSVGQAFF.